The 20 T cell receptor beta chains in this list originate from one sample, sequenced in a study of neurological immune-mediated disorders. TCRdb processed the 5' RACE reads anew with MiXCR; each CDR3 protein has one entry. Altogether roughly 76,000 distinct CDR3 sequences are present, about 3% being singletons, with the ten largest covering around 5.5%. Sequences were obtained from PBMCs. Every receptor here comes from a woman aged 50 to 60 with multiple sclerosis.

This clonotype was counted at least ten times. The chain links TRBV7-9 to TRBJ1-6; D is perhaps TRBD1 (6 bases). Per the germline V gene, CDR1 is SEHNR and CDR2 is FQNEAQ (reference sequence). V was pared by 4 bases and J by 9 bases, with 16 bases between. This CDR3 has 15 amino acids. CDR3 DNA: TGTGCCAGCAGCTCCCTCGGGTCAGGGGTTTCACCCCTCCACTTT. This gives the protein CASSSLGSGVSPLHF.

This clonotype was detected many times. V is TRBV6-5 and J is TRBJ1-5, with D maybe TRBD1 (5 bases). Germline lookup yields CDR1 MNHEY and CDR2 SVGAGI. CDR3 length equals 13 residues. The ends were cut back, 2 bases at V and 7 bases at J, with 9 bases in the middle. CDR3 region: CASSYAGNQPQHF. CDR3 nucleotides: TGTGCCAGCAGTTACGCAGGGAACCAGCCCCAGCATTTT.

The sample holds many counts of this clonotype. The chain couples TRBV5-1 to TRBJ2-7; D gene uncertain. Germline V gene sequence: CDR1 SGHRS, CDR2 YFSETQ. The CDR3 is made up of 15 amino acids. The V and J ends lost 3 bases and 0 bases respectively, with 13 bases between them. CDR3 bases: TGCGCCAGCAGCTCTACGGCGGCGGTCTCCTACGAGCAGTACGTC. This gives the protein CASSSTAAVSYEQYV.

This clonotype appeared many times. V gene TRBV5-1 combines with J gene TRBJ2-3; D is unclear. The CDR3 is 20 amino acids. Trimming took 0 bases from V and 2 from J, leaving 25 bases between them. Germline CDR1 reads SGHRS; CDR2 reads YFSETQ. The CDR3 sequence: CASSLDEVGPGGRNTDTQYF. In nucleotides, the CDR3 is TGCGCCAGCAGCTTGGACGAGGTGGGCCCTGGCGGACGAAACACAGATACGCAGTATTTT.

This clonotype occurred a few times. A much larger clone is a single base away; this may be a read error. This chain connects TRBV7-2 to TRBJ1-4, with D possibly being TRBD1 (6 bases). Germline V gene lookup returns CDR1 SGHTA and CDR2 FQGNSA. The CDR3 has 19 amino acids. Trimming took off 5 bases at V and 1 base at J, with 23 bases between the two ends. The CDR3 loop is CASSHSGTRGTVTNEKLFF. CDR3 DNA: TGTGCCAGCAGCCATTCCGGGACAAGGGGGACTGTAACTAATGAAAAACTGTTTTTT.

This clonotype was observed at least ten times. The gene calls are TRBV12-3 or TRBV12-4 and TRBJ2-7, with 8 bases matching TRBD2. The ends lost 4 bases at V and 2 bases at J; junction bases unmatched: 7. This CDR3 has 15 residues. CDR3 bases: TGTGCCAGCAGTTCGGAGCGGGGGAAAACCTACGAGCAGTACGTC. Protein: CASSSERGKTYEQYV.

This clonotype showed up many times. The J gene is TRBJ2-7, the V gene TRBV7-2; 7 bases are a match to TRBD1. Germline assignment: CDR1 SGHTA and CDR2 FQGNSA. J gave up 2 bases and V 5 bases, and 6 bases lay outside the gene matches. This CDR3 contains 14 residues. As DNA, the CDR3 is TGTGCCAGCAGCCGGGACAGATTTACCTACGAGCAGTACTTC. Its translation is CASSRDRFTYEQYF.

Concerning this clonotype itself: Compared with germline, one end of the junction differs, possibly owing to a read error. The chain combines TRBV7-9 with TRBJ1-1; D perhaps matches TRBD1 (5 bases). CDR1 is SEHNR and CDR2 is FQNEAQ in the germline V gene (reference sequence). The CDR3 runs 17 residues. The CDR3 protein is CSSSPLWGVGGNTEAFF. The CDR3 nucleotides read TGTTCCAGCAGCCCGCTTTGGGGGGTTGGAGGGAACACTGAAGCTTTCTTT.

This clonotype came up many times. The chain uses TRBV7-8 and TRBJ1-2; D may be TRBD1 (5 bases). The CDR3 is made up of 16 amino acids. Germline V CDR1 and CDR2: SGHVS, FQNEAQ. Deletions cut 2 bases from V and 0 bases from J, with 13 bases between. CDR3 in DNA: TGTGCCAGCAGCTTACGGGGCGGGGACTCTAACTATGGCTACACCTTC. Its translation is CASSLRGGDSNYGYTF.

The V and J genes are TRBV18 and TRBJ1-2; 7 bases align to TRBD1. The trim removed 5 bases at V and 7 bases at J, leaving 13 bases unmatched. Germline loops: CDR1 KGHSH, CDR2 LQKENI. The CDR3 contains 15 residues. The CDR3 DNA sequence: TGTGCCAGCTCATCTAACGACAGGGATTTAAGTGGCTACACCTTC. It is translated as CASSSNDRDLSGYTF.

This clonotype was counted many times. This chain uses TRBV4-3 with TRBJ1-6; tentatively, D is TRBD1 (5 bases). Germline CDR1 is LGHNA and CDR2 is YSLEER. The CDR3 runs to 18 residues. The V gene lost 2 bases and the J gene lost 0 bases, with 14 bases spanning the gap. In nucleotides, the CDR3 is TGCGCCAGCAGCCAACAGGGTTACAAGAGCTCCTATAATTCACCCCTCCACTTT. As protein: CASSQQGYKSSYNSPLHF.

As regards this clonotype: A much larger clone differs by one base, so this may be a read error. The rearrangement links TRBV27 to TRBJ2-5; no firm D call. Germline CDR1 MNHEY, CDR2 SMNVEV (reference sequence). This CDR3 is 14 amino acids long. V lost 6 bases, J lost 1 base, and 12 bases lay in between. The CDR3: CASSQRKTQETQYF. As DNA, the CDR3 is TGTGCCAGCAGCCAGAGAAAGACCCAAGAGACCCAGTACTTC.

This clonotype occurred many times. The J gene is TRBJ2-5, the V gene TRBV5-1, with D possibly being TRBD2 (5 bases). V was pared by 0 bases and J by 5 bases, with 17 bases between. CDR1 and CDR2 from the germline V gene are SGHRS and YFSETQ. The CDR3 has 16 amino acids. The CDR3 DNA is TGCGCCAGCAGCTTGGGGGAACTAGGAAAGTGGGAGACCCAGTACTTC. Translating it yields CASSLGELGKWETQYF.

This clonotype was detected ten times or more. CDR3 in amino acids: CSAQRTGPLLLQHF. Written as DNA, the CDR3 is TGCAGTGCTCAAAGGACAGGGCCTCTTTTACTCCAGCATTTT. The gene calls are TRBV20-1 and TRBJ1-5, with 8 bases matching TRBD1. In germline, CDR1 is DFQATT, CDR2 SNEGSKA (reference sequence). Trimming cost V 5 bases and J 12 bases; bases outside gene matches: 15. The CDR3 is 14 residues long.

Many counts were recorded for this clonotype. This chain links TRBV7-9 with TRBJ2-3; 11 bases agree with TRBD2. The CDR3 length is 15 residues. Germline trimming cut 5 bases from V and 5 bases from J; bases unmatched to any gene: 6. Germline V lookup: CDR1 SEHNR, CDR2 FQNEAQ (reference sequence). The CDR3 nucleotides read TGTGCCAGCAGCCCGGGACTAGCGGAAGGAGATACGCAGTATTTT. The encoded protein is CASSPGLAEGDTQYF.

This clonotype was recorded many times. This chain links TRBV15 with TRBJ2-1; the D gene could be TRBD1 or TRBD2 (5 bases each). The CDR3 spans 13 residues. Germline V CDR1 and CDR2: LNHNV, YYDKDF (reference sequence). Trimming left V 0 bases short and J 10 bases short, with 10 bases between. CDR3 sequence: CATSRDVGREQFF. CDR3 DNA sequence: TGTGCCACCAGCAGAGACGTGGGACGCGAGCAGTTCTTC.

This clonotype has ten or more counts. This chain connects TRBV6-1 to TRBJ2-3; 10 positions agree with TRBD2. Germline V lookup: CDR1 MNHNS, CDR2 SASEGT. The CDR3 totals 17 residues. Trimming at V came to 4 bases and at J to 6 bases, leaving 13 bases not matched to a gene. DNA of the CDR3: TGTGCCAGCAGTGCCACCGGACTAGCGGCACTGCCGGATACGCAGTATTTT. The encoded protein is CASSATGLAALPDTQYF.

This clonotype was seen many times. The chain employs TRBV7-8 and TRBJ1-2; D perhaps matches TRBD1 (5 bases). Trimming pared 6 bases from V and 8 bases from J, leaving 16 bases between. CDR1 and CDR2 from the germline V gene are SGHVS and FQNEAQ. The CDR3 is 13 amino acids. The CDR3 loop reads CASSVQDLGGYTF. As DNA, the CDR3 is TGTGCCAGCAGTGTACAGGATCTTGGGGGCTACACCTTC. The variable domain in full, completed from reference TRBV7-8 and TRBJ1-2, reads GAGVSQSPRYKVAKRGQDVALRCDPISGHVSLFWYQQALGQGPEFLTYFQNEAQLDKSGLPSDRFFAERPEGSVSTLKIQRTQQEDSAVYLCASSVQDLGGYTFGSGTRLTVV.

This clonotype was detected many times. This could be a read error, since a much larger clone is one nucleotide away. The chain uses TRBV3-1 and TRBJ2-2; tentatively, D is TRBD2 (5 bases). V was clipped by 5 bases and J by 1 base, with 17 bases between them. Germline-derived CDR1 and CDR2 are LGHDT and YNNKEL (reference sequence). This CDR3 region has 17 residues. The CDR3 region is CASSKRSRVLNTGELFF. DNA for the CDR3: TGTGCCAGCAGCAAAAGATCGCGGGTCCTGAACACCGGGGAGCTGTTTTTT.

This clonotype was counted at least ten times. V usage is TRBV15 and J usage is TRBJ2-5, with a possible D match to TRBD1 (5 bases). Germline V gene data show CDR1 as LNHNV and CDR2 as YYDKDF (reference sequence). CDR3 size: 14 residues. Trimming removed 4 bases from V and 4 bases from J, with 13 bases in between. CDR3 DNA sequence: TGTGCCACCAGCATCCTTAGGGGCGGAGAGACCCAGTACTTC. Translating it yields CATSILRGGETQYF.